The source of this T cell receptor (beta chain) is a study of blood T cell repertoires in COVID-19. This CDR3 spans 15 amino acids. V lost 3 bases and J lost 9; bases outside the gene matches: 6. Germline-derived CDR1 and CDR2 are LGHDT and YNNKEL (reference sequence). Data came from immunoSEQ multiplex PCR; TCRdb stores just in-frame clones and leaves some out. The sample lists a few hundred thousand clones; 75% to 90% were seen once. The specimen was PBMCs or T cells enriched from blood (not recorded which). This chain connects TRBV3-1 (or the pseudogene TRBV3-2) to TRBJ1-6; the match to TRBD1 covers 9 bases. This TCR was sampled from a woman in her twenties or thirties who had recovered from COVID-19. The CDR3 bases are TGTGCCAGCAGCCACCGGGACAGGGCGGCTTCACCCCTCCACTTT. It encodes CASSHRDRAASPLHF.